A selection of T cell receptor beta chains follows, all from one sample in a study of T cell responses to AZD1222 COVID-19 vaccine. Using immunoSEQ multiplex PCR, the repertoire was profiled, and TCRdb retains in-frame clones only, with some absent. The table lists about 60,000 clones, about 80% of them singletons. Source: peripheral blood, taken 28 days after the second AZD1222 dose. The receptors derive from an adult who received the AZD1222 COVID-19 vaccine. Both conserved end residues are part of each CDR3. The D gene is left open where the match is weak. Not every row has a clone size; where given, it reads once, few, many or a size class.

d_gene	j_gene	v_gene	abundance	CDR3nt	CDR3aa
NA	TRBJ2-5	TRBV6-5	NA	TGTGCCAGCAGTTTAAGACTAGTGCAGGAGACCCAGTACTTC	CASSLRLVQETQYF
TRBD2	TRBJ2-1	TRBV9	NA	TGTGCCAGCAGCGTAGATGCACGGGGGGTTTACAATGAGCAGTTCTTC	CASSVDARGVYNEQFF
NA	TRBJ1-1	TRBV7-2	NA	TGTGCCAGCAGCTTAGCCCTCAAGAACACTGAAGCTTTCTTT	CASSLALKNTEAFF
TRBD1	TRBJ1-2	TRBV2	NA	TGTGCCAGCAGACCGGGACAGGGACGCGGCTACACCTTC	CASRPGQGRGYTF
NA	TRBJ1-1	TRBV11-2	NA	TGTGCCAGCAGCCAGTTCACCCTGAACACTGAAGCTTTCTTT	CASSQFTLNTEAFF
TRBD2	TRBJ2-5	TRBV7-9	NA	TGTGCCAGCAGCTCCCCGGGACTAGGCCAGGAGACCCAGTACTTC	CASSSPGLGQETQYF
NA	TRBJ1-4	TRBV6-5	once	TGTGCCAGCATGGAAACTAATGAAAAACTGTTTTTT	CASMETNEKLFF
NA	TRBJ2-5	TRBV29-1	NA	TGCAGCGTCCACGGGGGCAACCAAGAGACCCAGTACTTC	CSVHGGNQETQYF
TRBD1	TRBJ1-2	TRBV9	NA	TGTGCCAGCAGCGTAGGGGGGGACAGCTATGGCTACACCTTC	CASSVGGDSYGYTF
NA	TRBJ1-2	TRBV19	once	TGTGCCAGTAGGACACCCGATAGGAGGTACACCTTC	CASRTPDRRYTF
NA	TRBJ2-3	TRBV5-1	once	TGCGCCAGCAGCTCTTATAGTTGGGTTGCAGATACGCAGTATTTT	CASSSYSWVADTQYF
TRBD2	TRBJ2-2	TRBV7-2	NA	TGTGCCAGCAGCTCCCTACTAGCGACCGACACCGGGGAGCTGTTTTTT	CASSSLLATDTGELFF
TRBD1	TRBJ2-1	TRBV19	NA	TGTGCCAGTAGTAGGAAACAGGGGAGCGATGAGCAGTTCTTC	CASSRKQGSDEQFF
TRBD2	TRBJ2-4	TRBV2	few	TGTGCCAGCAGTGACCGGGGAGCGGGGAAAAACATTCAGTACTTC	CASSDRGAGKNIQYF
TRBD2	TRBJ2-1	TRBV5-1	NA	TGCGCCAGCAGCTTTCGTACTAGCGGTGACCCCAATGAGCAGTTCTTC	CASSFRTSGDPNEQFF
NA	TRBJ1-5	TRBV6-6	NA	TGTGCCAGCAGTTCCAGACAGTGGTGGGGGGATCAGCCCCAGCATTTT	CASSSRQWWGDQPQHF